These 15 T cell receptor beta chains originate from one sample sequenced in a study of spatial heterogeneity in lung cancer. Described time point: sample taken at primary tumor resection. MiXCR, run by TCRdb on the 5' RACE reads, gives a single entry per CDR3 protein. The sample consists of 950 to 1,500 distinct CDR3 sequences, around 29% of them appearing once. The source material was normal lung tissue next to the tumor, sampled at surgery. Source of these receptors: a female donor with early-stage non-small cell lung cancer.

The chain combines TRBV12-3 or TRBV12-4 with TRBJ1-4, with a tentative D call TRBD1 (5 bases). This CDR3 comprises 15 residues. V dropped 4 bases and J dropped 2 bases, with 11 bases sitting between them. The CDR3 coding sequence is TGTGCCAGCAGTTCAGGGTTTTCTACTAATGAAAAACTGTTTTTT. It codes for CASSSGFSTNEKLFF.

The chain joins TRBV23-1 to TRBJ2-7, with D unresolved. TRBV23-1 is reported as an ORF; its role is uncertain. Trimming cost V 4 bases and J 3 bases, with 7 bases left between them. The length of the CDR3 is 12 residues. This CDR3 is CASSRSHYEQYF. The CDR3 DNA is TGCGCCAGCAGTCGGTCCCACTACGAGCAGTACTTC.

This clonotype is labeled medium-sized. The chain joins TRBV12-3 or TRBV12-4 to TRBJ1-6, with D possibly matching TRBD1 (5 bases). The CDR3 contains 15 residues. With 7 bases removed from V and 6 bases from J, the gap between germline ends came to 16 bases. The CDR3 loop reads CASTPAGGLNSPLHF. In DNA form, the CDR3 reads TGTGCCAGCACCCCGGCGGGGGGTCTTAATTCACCCCTCCACTTT.

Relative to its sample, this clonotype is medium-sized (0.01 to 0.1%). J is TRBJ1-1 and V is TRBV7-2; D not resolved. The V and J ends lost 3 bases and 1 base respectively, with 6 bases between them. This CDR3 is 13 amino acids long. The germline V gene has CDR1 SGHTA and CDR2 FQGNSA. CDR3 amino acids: CASSLSSNTEAFF. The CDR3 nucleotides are TGTGCCAGCAGCTTGAGCTCGAACACTGAAGCTTTCTTT.

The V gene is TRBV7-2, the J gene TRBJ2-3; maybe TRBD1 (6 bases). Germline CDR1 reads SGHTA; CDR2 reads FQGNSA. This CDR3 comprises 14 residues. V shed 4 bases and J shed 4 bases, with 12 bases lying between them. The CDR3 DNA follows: TGTGCCAGCAGCTCCAGGACAGAGGCAGATACGCAGTATTTT. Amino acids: CASSSRTEADTQYF.

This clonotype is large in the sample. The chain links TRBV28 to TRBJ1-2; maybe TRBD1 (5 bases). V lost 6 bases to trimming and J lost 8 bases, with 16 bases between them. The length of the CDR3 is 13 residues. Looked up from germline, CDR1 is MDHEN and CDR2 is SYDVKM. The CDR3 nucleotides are TGTGCCAGCAGCAACACGCTAAGGGGCGGCTACACCTTC. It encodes CASSNTLRGGYTF.

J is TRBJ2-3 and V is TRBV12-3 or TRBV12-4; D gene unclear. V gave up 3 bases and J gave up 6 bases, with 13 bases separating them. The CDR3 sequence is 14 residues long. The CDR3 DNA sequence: TGTGCCAGCAGTTTTGCAGTGTTCGGGGATACGCAGTATTTT. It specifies CASSFAVFGDTQYF.

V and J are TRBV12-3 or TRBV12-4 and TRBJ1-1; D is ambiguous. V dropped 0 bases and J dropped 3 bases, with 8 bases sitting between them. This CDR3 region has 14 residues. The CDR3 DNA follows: TGTGCCAGCAGTTTAGCAGGAGGGTACACTGAAGCTTTCTTT. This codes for CASSLAGGYTEAFF.

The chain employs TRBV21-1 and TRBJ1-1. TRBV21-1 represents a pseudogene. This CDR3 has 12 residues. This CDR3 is CASSKGSTEAFF. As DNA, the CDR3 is TGTGCCAGCAGCAAAGGGAGCACTGAAGCTTTCTTT.

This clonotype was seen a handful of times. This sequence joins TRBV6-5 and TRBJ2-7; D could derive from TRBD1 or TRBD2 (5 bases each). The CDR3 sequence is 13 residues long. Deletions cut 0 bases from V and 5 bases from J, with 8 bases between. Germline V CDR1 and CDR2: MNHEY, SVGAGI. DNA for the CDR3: TGTGCCAGCAGTTACTCGGGGGTCCACGAGCAGTACTTC. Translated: CASSYSGVHEQYF.

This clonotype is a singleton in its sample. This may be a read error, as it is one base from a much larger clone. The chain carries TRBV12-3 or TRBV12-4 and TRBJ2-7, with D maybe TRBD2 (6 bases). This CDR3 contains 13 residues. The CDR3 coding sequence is TGTCCCAGCAGTGGAACTAGCCGGTACGAGCAGTACTTC. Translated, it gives CPSSGTSRYEQYF.

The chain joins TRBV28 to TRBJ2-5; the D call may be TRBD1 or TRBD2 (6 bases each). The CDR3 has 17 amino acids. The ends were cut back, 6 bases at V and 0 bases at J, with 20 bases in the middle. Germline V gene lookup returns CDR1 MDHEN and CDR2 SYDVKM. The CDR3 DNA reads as TGTGCCAGCAGCCTTAATTCCGGGGGCACGTACCAAGAGACCCAGTACTTC. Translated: CASSLNSGGTYQETQYF. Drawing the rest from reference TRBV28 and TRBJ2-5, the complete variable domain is DVKVTQSSRYLVKRTGEKVFLECVQDMDHENMFWYRQDPGLGLRLIYFSYDVKMKEKGDIPEGYSVSREKKERFSLILESASTNQTSMYLCASSLNSGGTYQETQYFGPGTRLLVL.

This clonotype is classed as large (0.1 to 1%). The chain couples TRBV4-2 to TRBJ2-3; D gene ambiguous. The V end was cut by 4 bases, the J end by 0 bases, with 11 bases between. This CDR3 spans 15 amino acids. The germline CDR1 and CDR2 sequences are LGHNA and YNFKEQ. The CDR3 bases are TGTGCCAGCAGCCTCACCATATTAAGCACAGATACGCAGTATTTT. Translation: CASSLTILSTDTQYF.

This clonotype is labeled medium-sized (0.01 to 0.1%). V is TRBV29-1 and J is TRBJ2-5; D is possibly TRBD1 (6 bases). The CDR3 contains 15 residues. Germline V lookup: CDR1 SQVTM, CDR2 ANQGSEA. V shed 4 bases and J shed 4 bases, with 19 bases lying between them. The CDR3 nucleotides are TGCAGCGTTGCTGGGGGCCAACTAGGAATAGAGACCCAGTACTTC. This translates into CSVAGGQLGIETQYF.

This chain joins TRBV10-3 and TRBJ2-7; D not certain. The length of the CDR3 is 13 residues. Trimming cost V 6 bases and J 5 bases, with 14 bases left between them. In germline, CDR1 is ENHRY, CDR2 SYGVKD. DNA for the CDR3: TGTGCCATCAGCGAGGATGACGCGAACGAGCAGTACTTC. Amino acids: CAISEDDANEQYF.